These 16 T cell receptor beta chains were all obtained from the same sample, sequenced in a study of blood T cell repertoires in COVID-19. Libraries were prepared by immunoSEQ multiplex PCR; TCRdb keeps only in-frame clonotypes and omits some of them. Of about 200,000 clones detected, 82% appear once; the ten largest clones hold less than 9.5%. Sequenced sample: peripheral blood. These receptors originate from a woman in her fifties or sixties with COVID-19, enrolled during active disease.

As DNA, the CDR3 is TGTGCCAGTACCACGACTAGCGGGTACAATGAGCAGTTCTTC. This translates into CASTTTSGYNEQFF. V usage is TRBV19 and J usage is TRBJ2-1; the match to TRBD2 covers 10 bases. V lost 7 bases and J lost 4; bases outside the gene matches: 4. CDR1 is LNHDA, CDR2 SQIVND, per germline (reference sequence). The CDR3 length is 14 residues. Full variable domain (remainder filled in from reference TRBV19 and TRBJ2-1): DGGITQSPKYLFRKEGQNVTLSCEQNLNHDAMYWYRQDPGQGLRLIYYSQIVNDFQKGDIAEGYSVSREKKESFPLTVTSAQKNPTAFYLCASTTTSGYNEQFFGPGTRLTVL.

The chain employs TRBV28 and TRBJ2-2; the match to TRBD2 covers 9 bases. In germline, CDR1 is MDHEN, CDR2 SYDVKM. CDR3 length equals 15 residues. J gave up 2 bases and V 10 bases, and 8 bases lay outside the gene matches. This chain's CDR3 is CATGGGAINTGELFF. In DNA, the CDR3 is TGTGCCACCGGCGGGGGGGCAATAAACACCGGGGAGCTGTTTTTT. The whole variable domain, remainder taken from reference TRBV28 and TRBJ2-2, is DVKVTQSSRYLVKRTGEKVFLECVQDMDHENMFWYRQDPGLGLRLIYFSYDVKMKEKGDIPEGYSVSREKKERFSLILESASTNQTSMYLCATGGGAINTGELFFGEGSRLTVL.

This clone was recorded once. This rearrangement joins TRBV5-1 to TRBJ1-6; no clear D gene. Trimming left V 0 bases short and J 0 bases short, with 10 bases between. Germline loops: CDR1 SGHRS, CDR2 YFSETQ. The CDR3 contains 17 residues. CDR3 in amino acids: CASSLEGGSSYNSPLHF. In DNA, the CDR3 is TGCGCCAGCAGCTTGGAAGGAGGGAGCTCCTATAATTCACCCCTCCACTTT.

DNA for the CDR3: TGTGCCAGCAGCCCCGAGGGGGCCCGGGAGACCCAGTACTTC. It is translated as CASSPEGARETQYF. The chain couples TRBV11-2 to TRBJ2-5, with 7 bases fitting TRBD1. Germline CDR1 and CDR2: SGHAT and FQNNGV. J gave up 5 bases and V 5 bases, and 8 bases lay outside the gene matches. CDR3 length equals 14 residues.

The chain has TRBV6-5 and TRBJ2-7; TRBD1 aligns across 7 bases. The CDR3 sequence is 14 residues long. Germline CDR1 MNHEY, CDR2 SVGAGI. J was trimmed by 6 bases and V by 0 bases; bases with no gene match: 5. The CDR3 coding sequence is TGTGCCAGCAGTTACTCGGGTCCAGGGGGCGAGCAGTACTTC. Translation: CASSYSGPGGEQYF.

The chain uses TRBV27 and TRBJ1-5; D remains unclear. V lost 0 bases, J lost 4 bases, and 10 bases lay in between. The germline V gene has CDR1 MNHEY and CDR2 SMNVEV (reference sequence). This CDR3 is 15 amino acids long. The CDR3 DNA reads as TGTGCCAGCAGTTTATCTGCGGGGAGTAATCAGCCCCAGCATTTT. Translated, it gives CASSLSAGSNQPQHF.

This sequence joins TRBV19 and TRBJ1-5, with unresolved D. Germline V CDR1 and CDR2: LNHDA, SQIVND (reference sequence). Deletions cut 4 bases from V and 2 bases from J, with 12 bases between. The CDR3 is made up of 15 amino acids. The CDR3 sequence is CASSRPEGGNQPQHF. In DNA form, the CDR3 reads TGTGCCAGTAGTAGACCGGAGGGTGGCAATCAGCCCCAGCATTTT.

The J gene is TRBJ2-7, the V gene TRBV29-1; 7 bases line up with TRBD2. V shed 4 bases, J shed 2 bases, and the junction held 11 bases outside the gene matches. Germline V CDR1 and CDR2: SQVTM, ANQGSEA. The CDR3 has 15 residues. DNA of the CDR3: TGCAGCGTTGGGGCCATAGCGGGCTATACCTACGAGCAGTACTTC. This codes for CSVGAIAGYTYEQYF.

The CDR3 nucleotides are TGCGCCAGCAGCCTCGACAGGGAGGTCTCTGGGGCCAACGTCCTGACTTTC. Translating it yields CASSLDREVSGANVLTF. The rearrangement links TRBV5-1 to TRBJ2-6; maybe TRBD1 (7 bases). Germline CDR1 SGHRS, CDR2 YFSETQ. The CDR3 covers 17 residues. The V end lost 4 bases, the J end lost 0 bases, and 14 bases lay between the germline ends.

The chain carries TRBV28 and TRBJ1-1; possible D gene TRBD1, 5 bases. This CDR3 contains 13 residues. V gave up 3 bases and J gave up 5 bases, with 10 bases separating them. Germline V CDR1 and CDR2: MDHEN, SYDVKM. In nucleotides, the CDR3 is TGTGCCAGCAGTTTGCGGGGCGGGACTGAAGCTTTCTTT. Translated, it gives CASSLRGGTEAFF. Filled out from reference TRBV28 and TRBJ1-1, the complete variable domain reads DVKVTQSSRYLVKRTGEKVFLECVQDMDHENMFWYRQDPGLGLRLIYFSYDVKMKEKGDIPEGYSVSREKKERFSLILESASTNQTSMYLCASSLRGGTEAFFGQGTRLTVV.

This chain uses TRBV19 with TRBJ1-3, with 9 bases that match TRBD1. The CDR3 extends over 14 amino acids. The V gene end was trimmed by 3 bases and the J gene end by 8 bases; junction bases not matched to a gene: 5. Germline CDR1 reads LNHDA; CDR2 reads SQIVND (reference sequence). This CDR3 is CASSIGTGLDTIYF. CDR3 sequence (DNA): TGTGCCAGTAGTATTGGGACAGGGCTGGACACCATATATTTT.

J is TRBJ2-7 and V is TRBV10-3; 10 bases are shared with TRBD1. CDR3 size: 21 residues. V gave up 4 bases and J gave up 3 bases; unmatched junction bases: 24. The germline V gene encodes CDR1 ENHRY and CDR2 SYGVKD. The CDR3 sequence is CAISVPRAGTGATSLFYEQYF. Here the CDR3 DNA reads TGTGCCATCAGTGTCCCTCGAGCCGGGACAGGGGCGACTAGCCTATTCTACGAGCAGTACTTC.

The rearrangement links TRBV5-1 to TRBJ1-1; the D is unclear. This CDR3 is built from 15 residues. CDR1 and CDR2 from the germline V gene are SGHRS and YFSETQ. The ends were cut back, 4 bases at V and 1 base at J, with 14 bases in the middle. This CDR3 reads CASSPIPAGNTEAFF. The CDR3 nucleotides are TGCGCCAGCAGCCCAATACCGGCGGGGAACACTGAAGCTTTCTTT.

This clone was counted between two and nine times. J is TRBJ1-5 and V is TRBV19; D remains ambiguous. Germline assignment: CDR1 LNHDA and CDR2 SQIVND (reference sequence). CDR3 length: 15 amino acids. V was cut by 8 bases and J by 4 bases, with 18 bases left in between. This CDR3 reads CASHVVGRNNQPQHF. CDR3 in DNA: TGTGCCAGTCACGTCGTCGGCAGGAATAATCAGCCCCAGCATTTT.

The V call is TRBV27, the J call TRBJ1-2; D might be TRBD1 (5 bases). Germline loops: CDR1 MNHEY, CDR2 SMNVEV (reference sequence). CDR3 length: 16 amino acids. V shed 0 bases and J shed 4 bases, with 15 bases lying between them. The CDR3 loop is CASSLSVAGLAYGYTF. The CDR3 DNA follows: TGTGCCAGCAGTTTATCAGTGGCGGGGCTTGCCTATGGCTACACCTTC.

V usage is TRBV10-1 and J usage is TRBJ2-3, with TRBD2 matching over 11 bases. The CDR3 is 16 residues long. CDR1 and CDR2 (germline): WNHNN, SYGVQD (reference sequence). Trimming took 0 bases from V and 5 from J; bases not matched to a gene: 4. This CDR3 reads CASSESVAGGQDTQYF. In DNA, the CDR3 is TGCGCCAGCAGTGAGTCGGTAGCGGGGGGGCAAGATACGCAGTATTTT.